What follows are 2 T cell receptor beta chains derived from one specimen sequenced in a study of blood T cell repertoires in COVID-19. Sequencing was performed with immunoSEQ multiplex PCR; in TCRdb, only in-frame clones are kept and a portion is missing. The data contain approximately 250,000 clones, approximately 80% of them singletons. Input material: peripheral blood. These receptors all come from a woman in her forties or fifties with acute or convalescent COVID-19.

V gene TRBV19 combines with J gene TRBJ1-3, with 7 bases identical to TRBD1. This CDR3 spans 15 amino acids. Germline V gives CDR1 LNHDA, CDR2 SQIVND (reference sequence). The ends lost 4 bases at V and 4 bases at J; junction bases unmatched: 7. The CDR3 nucleotides are TGTGCCAGTAGTACTACAGGGGCGAGCGGAAACACCATATATTTT. Translated: CASSTTGASGNTIYF.

The chain joins TRBV27 to TRBJ2-1, with 11 bases aligning to TRBD2. Per the germline V gene, CDR1 is MNHEY and CDR2 is SMNVEV (reference sequence). V trimming: 4 bases; J trimming: 3 bases; junction bases outside the gene matches: 5. This CDR3 region has 16 residues. In nucleotides, the CDR3 is TGTGCCAGCAGTTCCGAGCTAGCGGGAGGCTACAATGAGCAGTTCTTC. This codes for CASSSELAGGYNEQFF.